What follows are 20 T cell receptor beta chains derived from one specimen sequenced in a study of shared clonotypes between healthy human individuals. Naive CD8 isolation took CD45RO-negative cells positively selected for CCR7 and excluded terminally differentiated effector memory CD45RA+ cells. Method: immunoSEQ multiplex PCR; TCRdb's copy keeps in-frame clones and lacks some. Of around 1.9 million clones detected, approximately 92% appear once; the ten largest clones hold more than 1.5%. The sample was naive CD8+ T cells from PBMCs. These receptors originate from a man between 18 and 29 years old in good health. Some clones in this sample may be carry-over from other donors' samples.

The rearrangement joins TRBV7-6 to TRBJ2-7; D perhaps matches TRBD1 (5 bases). This CDR3 comprises 12 residues. Germline V CDR1 and CDR2: SGHVS, FNYEAQ. The germline V and J ends were trimmed by 2 bases and 3 bases, with 5 bases remaining between them. The CDR3 reads CASSLQGYEQYF. CDR3 coding DNA: TGTGCCAGCAGCTTACAGGGCTACGAGCAGTACTTC.

The chain couples TRBV19 to TRBJ2-7; 12 bases match TRBD2. V lost 10 bases to trimming and J lost 6 bases; unmatched junction nucleotides: 7. The CDR3 has 13 residues. Germline values: CDR1 LNHDA, CDR2 SQIVND (reference sequence). CDR3 in amino acids: CATSLAGGGEQYF. The CDR3 bases are TGTGCCACTTCACTAGCGGGAGGCGGCGAGCAGTACTTC.

With regard to this clone: Different DNA sequences within this sample yield the same CDR3. The V and J genes are TRBV4-1 and TRBJ1-2; D is perhaps TRBD1 (5 bases). V dropped 0 bases and J dropped 5 bases, with 13 bases sitting between them. Germline loops: CDR1 MGHRA, CDR2 YSYEKL. The CDR3 has 15 amino acids. The CDR3 coding sequence is TGCGCCAGCAGCCAAGATCGAGGGACGGGGTATGGCTACACCTTC. It yields the protein CASSQDRGTGYGYTF.

V and J are TRBV9 and TRBJ2-5, with 7 bases matching TRBD1. CDR1 SGDLS and CDR2 YYNGEE come from the germline V gene. The CDR3 runs 15 residues. With V trimmed by 4 bases and J by 5 bases, 11 bases remained unmatched. The CDR3 nucleotides are TGTGCCAGCAGCTTCCCAACAGGGGTAATGGAGACCCAGTACTTC. It codes for CASSFPTGVMETQYF.

Of note for this clone: This CDR3 is also generated by other DNA sequences in the sample. This chain joins TRBV9 and TRBJ2-6; D may be TRBD2 (6 bases). Trimming stripped 2 bases from V and 4 bases from J, with 10 bases between. The germline CDR1 and CDR2 sequences are SGDLS and YYNGEE. CDR3 length equals 15 residues. The CDR3 protein is CASSVEGRGANVLTF. The CDR3 region has the DNA TGTGCCAGCAGCGTGGAGGGGCGCGGGGCCAACGTCCTGACTTTC.

This clone was found once. The chain carries TRBV28 and TRBJ2-7; 7 nucleotides align to TRBD2. Trimming removed 7 bases from V and 8 bases from J; junction bases left unmatched: 17. The CDR3 is made up of 15 amino acids. CDR1 is MDHEN and CDR2 is SYDVKM in the germline V gene. The CDR3 loop is CASILGGSRSTKQYF. Written as DNA, the CDR3 is TGTGCCAGCATCCTGGGGGGGTCGAGGAGTACGAAGCAGTACTTC. Full variable domain (missing parts from reference TRBV28 and TRBJ2-7): DVKVTQSSRYLVKRTGEKVFLECVQDMDHENMFWYRQDPGLGLRLIYFSYDVKMKEKGDIPEGYSVSREKKERFSLILESASTNQTSMYLCASILGGSRSTKQYFGPGTRLTVT.

The CDR3 DNA reads TGTGCCAGCTTTCAGGGGGCGCGCGGCTACACCTTC. This sequence encodes CASFQGARGYTF. The chain carries TRBV27 and TRBJ1-2, with TRBD1 matching over 8 bases. Germline assignment: CDR1 MNHEY and CDR2 SMNVEV (reference sequence). V trimming: 8 bases; J trimming: 8 bases; junction bases outside the gene matches: 7. This CDR3 region has 12 residues.

V gene TRBV7-9 combines with J gene TRBJ2-5; 8 bases map to TRBD1. CDR1 SEHNR and CDR2 FQNEAQ come from the germline V gene (reference sequence). After removal of 1 base from V and 2 bases from J, the junction contained 12 bases not matched to a gene. The CDR3 has 18 residues. CDR3 DNA: TGTGCCAGCAGCTTAGGAATATTGACAGGGGTCCAACAAGAGACCCAGTACTTC. Translated, it gives CASSLGILTGVQQETQYF. Based on the CDR3 plus reference TRBV7-9 and TRBJ2-5, the full variable domain is DTGVSQNPRHKITKRGQNVTFRCDPISEHNRLYWYRQTLGQGPEFLTYFQNEAQLEKSRLLSDRFSAERPKGSFSTLEIQRTEQGDSAMYLCASSLGILTGVQQETQYFGPGTRLLVL.

The chain joins TRBV30 to TRBJ2-3, with a weak D call TRBD2 (6 bases). This CDR3 comprises 13 residues. V shed 5 bases and J shed 6 bases, with 15 bases lying between them. Germline values: CDR1 GTSNPN, CDR2 SVGIG (reference sequence). This CDR3 is CAWGGRSYDTQYF. Here the CDR3 DNA reads TGTGCCTGGGGTGGGAGGTCCTATGATACGCAGTATTTT.

This CDR3 reads CASSPSLRETQYF. In DNA form, the CDR3 reads TGTGCCAGCTCACCCTCCCTCAGAGAGACCCAGTACTTC. The rearrangement joins TRBV18 to TRBJ2-5, with D unresolved. Trimming stripped 3 bases from V and 4 bases from J, with 9 bases between. Per germline, CDR1 KGHSH and CDR2 LQKENI. The CDR3 has 13 amino acids.

This chain's CDR3 is CASSLRLWDSKDFGANVLTF. In DNA, the CDR3 is TGTGCCAGCAGCTTAAGACTCTGGGACAGCAAAGATTTTGGGGCCAACGTCCTGACTTTC. The rearrangement links TRBV7-8 to TRBJ2-6; TRBD1 agrees at 7 bases. Germline V gene data show CDR1 as SGHVS and CDR2 as FQNEAQ. CDR3 length: 20 amino acids. With V trimmed by 2 bases and J by 3 bases, 16 bases remained unmatched. Combining the CDR3 with reference TRBV7-8 and TRBJ2-6 gives the whole variable domain GAGVSQSPRYKVAKRGQDVALRCDPISGHVSLFWYQQALGQGPEFLTYFQNEAQLDKSGLPSDRFFAERPEGSVSTLKIQRTQQEDSAVYLCASSLRLWDSKDFGANVLTFGAGSRLTVL.

This clone was seen more than once but under ten times. The V and J genes are TRBV10-3 and TRBJ2-2; D may be TRBD2 (5 bases). Trimming shortened V by 5 bases and J by 4 bases, and 11 bases separated the two germline ends. CDR1 ENHRY and CDR2 SYGVKD come from the germline V gene. The CDR3 has 14 residues. Written as DNA, the CDR3 is TGTGCCATCAGTTCGGAGGCGCCCACCGGGGAGCTGTTTTTT. Translated, it gives CAISSEAPTGELFF.

The chain has TRBV28 and TRBJ2-7; a possible D gene is TRBD2 (7 bases). The CDR3 has 17 amino acids. Looked up from germline, CDR1 is MDHEN and CDR2 is SYDVKM. Trimming took 1 base from V and 2 from J, leaving 18 bases between them. Here the CDR3 DNA reads TGTGCCAGCAGTTTATTGGCGGGGGCCGAAATACCCTACGAGCAGTACTTC. Amino acid sequence: CASSLLAGAEIPYEQYF.

The chain has TRBV7-2 and TRBJ1-5, with D unresolved. The CDR3 has 15 residues. Deletions cut 3 bases from V and 3 bases from J, with 12 bases between. Germline CDR1 SGHTA, CDR2 FQGNSA. In DNA form, the CDR3 reads TGTGCCAGCAGCTTGGCCGTAGGGAACAATCAGCCCCAGCATTTT. It specifies CASSLAVGNNQPQHF.

The V call is TRBV29-1, the J call TRBJ2-1, with 8 bases identical to TRBD2. This CDR3 has 14 amino acids. After removal of 7 bases from V and 8 bases from J, the junction contained 13 bases not matched to a gene. In germline, CDR1 is SQVTM, CDR2 ANQGSEA. The CDR3 DNA reads TGCAGCGCCGTAGCGGGATTAGCGAGTGATGAGCAGTTCTTC. This gives the protein CSAVAGLASDEQFF.

The chain is built from TRBV2 and TRBJ2-7; 7 bases match TRBD2. The germline CDR1 and CDR2 sequences are SNHLY and FYNNEI. This CDR3 is 14 amino acids long. J gave up 5 bases and V 11 bases, and 15 bases lay outside the gene matches. CDR3 residues: CAGHQPGRAHEQYF. The CDR3 coding sequence is TGTGCCGGTCATCAGCCGGGGAGGGCCCACGAGCAGTACTTC.

This chain links TRBV27 with TRBJ1-5; unclear D gene. With 2 bases removed from V and 6 bases from J, the gap between germline ends came to 11 bases. CDR1 is MNHEY and CDR2 is SMNVEV in the germline V gene (reference sequence). The CDR3 runs to 14 residues. CDR3 sequence: CASSLSSLGQPQHF. CDR3 in DNA: TGTGCCAGCAGTTTAAGCAGTTTAGGTCAGCCCCAGCATTTT.

The CDR3: CASSRLLAGGAEQFF. CDR3 sequence (DNA): TGTGCCAGCAGCCGTTTACTAGCGGGAGGGGCTGAGCAGTTCTTC. V usage is TRBV5-8 and J usage is TRBJ2-1; 13 positions match TRBD2. Germline CDR1 is SGHTS and CDR2 is YDEGEE. V shed 4 bases, J shed 9 bases, and the junction held 7 bases outside the gene matches. The CDR3 is 15 amino acids.

The chain has TRBV4-3 and TRBJ2-3, with 7 bases identical to TRBD1. In germline, CDR1 is LGHNA, CDR2 YSLEER. The trim removed 3 bases at V and 1 base at J, leaving 4 bases unmatched. CDR3 length equals 15 residues. The CDR3 loop reads CASSHEDRGTDTQYF. The CDR3 bases are TGCGCCAGCAGCCACGAAGACAGGGGCACAGATACGCAGTATTTT.

This sequence joins TRBV7-2 and TRBJ2-1; TRBD1 is a possible D gene (5 bases). Germline V gene sequence: CDR1 SGHTA, CDR2 FQGNSA. V was pared by 4 bases and J by 10 bases, with 11 bases between. This CDR3 contains 12 residues. The chain's CDR3 is CASSWGYREQFF. The CDR3 bases are TGTGCCAGCAGCTGGGGCTACCGGGAGCAGTTCTTC.